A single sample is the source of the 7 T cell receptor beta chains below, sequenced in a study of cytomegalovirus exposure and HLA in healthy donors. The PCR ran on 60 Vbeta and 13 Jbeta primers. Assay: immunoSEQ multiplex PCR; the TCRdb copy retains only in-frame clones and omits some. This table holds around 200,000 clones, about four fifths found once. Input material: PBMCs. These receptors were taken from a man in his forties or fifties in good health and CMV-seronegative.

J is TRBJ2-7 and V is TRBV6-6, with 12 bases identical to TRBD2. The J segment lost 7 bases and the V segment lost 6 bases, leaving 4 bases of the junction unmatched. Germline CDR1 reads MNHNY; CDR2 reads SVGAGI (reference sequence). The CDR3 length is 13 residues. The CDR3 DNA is TGTGCCAGCAGATACGGGACTAGCGGGGAGCAGTACTTC. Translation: CASRYGTSGEQYF.

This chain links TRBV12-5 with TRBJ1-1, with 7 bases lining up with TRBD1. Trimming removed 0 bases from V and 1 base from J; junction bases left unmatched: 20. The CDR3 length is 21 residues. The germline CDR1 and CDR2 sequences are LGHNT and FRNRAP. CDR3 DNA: TGTGCTAGTGGTTTGGTACATCCCCGACAGGGAGGCAATCGGAAGAACACTGAAGCTTTCTTT. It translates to CASGLVHPRQGGNRKNTEAFF.

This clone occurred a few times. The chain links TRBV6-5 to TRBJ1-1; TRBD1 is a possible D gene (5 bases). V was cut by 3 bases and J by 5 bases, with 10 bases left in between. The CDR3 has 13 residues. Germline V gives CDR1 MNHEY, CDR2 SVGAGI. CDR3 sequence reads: CASSYQGETEAFF. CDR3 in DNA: TGTGCCAGCAGTTATCAGGGCGAGACTGAAGCTTTCTTT.

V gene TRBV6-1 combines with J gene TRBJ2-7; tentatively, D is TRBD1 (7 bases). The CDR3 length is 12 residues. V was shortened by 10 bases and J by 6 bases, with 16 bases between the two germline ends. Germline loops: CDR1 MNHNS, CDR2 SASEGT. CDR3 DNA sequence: TGTGCCATCATACAGGGGCGGGGCGAGCAGTACTTC. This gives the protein CAIIQGRGEQYF.

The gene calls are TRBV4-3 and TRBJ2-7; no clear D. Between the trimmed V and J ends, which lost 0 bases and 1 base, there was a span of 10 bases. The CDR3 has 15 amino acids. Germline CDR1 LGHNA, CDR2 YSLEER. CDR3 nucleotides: TGCGCCAGCAGCCAAGATCTTGACATTTCCTACGAGCAGTACTTC. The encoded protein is CASSQDLDISYEQYF.

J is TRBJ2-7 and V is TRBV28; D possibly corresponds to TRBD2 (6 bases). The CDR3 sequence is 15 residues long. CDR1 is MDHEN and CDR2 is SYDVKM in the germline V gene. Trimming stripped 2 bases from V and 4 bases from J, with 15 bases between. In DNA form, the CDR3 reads TGTGCCAGCAGTTTACCCGGGAGCAGGAGGTACGAGCAGTACTTC. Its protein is CASSLPGSRRYEQYF.

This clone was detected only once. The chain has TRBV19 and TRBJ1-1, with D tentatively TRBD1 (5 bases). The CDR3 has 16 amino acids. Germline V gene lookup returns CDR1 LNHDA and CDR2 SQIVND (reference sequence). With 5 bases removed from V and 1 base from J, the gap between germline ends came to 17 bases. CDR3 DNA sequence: TGTGCCAGTAGTCGCAACCCGGGGGGGGAGAACACTGAAGCTTTCTTT. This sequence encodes CASSRNPGGENTEAFF.